Here is one T cell receptor (beta chain) with its context. Its antigen is not identified. This specimen comes from a study of T cells in localized non-small cell lung cancer. Study conclusions and caveats: The greatest T cell clonality was found in uninvolved adjacent lung (higher than in tumor). Heterogeneity remains possible, as sequencing covered one tumor region only. There were a median roughly 54 of the top 100 tumor clones appearing in adjacent lung. In the blood, greater T cell density corresponded to longer overall survival.

V dropped 5 bases and J dropped 2 bases, with 7 bases sitting between them. The germline V gene has CDR1 MNHNY and CDR2 SVGAGI (reference sequence). This CDR3 is 13 amino acids long. Clones were sequenced by immunoSEQ multiplex PCR, and TCRdb holds only the in-frame ones, with some missing. This table holds roughly 40,000 clones, around 87% found once. The material sequenced was peripheral blood, taken before any cancer treatment. This clonotype originated in a man between 18 and 49 years old with stage I lung adenocarcinoma. V and J are TRBV6-6 and TRBJ1-3; D possibly corresponds to TRBD1 (6 bases). CDR3 amino acids: CASSRDTGNTIYF. The CDR3 DNA sequence: TGTGCCAGCAGTCGGGACACTGGAAACACCATATATTTT.